The 26 T cell receptor beta chains below were found in one sample sequenced in a study of spatial heterogeneity in lung cancer. Time point of the sample: sample taken at primary tumor resection. Unsorted samples of tumor, nontumor lung or frozen PBMC had their whole RNA sequenced. TCRdb called the 5' RACE reads again in MiXCR, with one record for every CDR3 protein. Of about 26,000 distinct CDR3 sequences detected, around 13% appear once; the ten largest clones hold around 23%. The specimen comprised PBMCs, sampled at surgery. Every receptor here comes from a female donor with early-stage non-small cell lung cancer.

V usage is TRBV5-6 and J usage is TRBJ2-2, with TRBD1 identical over 9 bases. Germline trimming cut 0 bases from V and 6 bases from J; bases unmatched to any gene: 0. Germline loops: CDR1 SGHDT, CDR2 YYEEEE. The CDR3 length is 14 residues. The CDR3 nucleotides are TGTGCCAGCAGCTTGGGACAGGGGGCCGGGGAGCTGTTTTTT. This gives the protein CASSLGQGAGELFF.

There are many counts of this clonotype. The junction does not match germline at one end; this may be a read error. The chain has TRBV19 and TRBJ1-5; D gene uncertain. CDR3 length: 15 amino acids. Per germline, CDR1 LNHDA and CDR2 SQIVND (reference sequence). CDR3 amino acids: CASSIGKGSNQPQHF. The CDR3, as DNA: TGTGCCAGTAGCATAGGAAAAGGGAGCAATCAGCCCCAGCATTTT.

This clonotype was observed many times. The genes are TRBV6-2 or TRBV6-3 and TRBJ1-5, with 8 bases identical to TRBD1. The germline V gene encodes CDR1 MNHEY and CDR2 SVGEGT. The CDR3 consists of 14 residues. After removal of 8 bases from V and 3 bases from J, the junction contained 6 bases not matched to a gene. CDR3 bases: TGTGCCAGCGCTCGGACAGGGAACAATCAGCCCCAGCATTTT. Translating it yields CASARTGNNQPQHF.

The chain recombines TRBV29-1 with TRBJ2-6, with a possible D match to TRBD1 (6 bases). This CDR3 comprises 14 residues. CDR1 SQVTM and CDR2 ANQGSEA come from the germline V gene. Trimming took off 4 bases at V and 0 bases at J, with 7 bases between the two ends. DNA of the CDR3: TGCAGCGTTGGACAGGCCTCTGGGGCCAACGTCCTGACTTTC. Translation: CSVGQASGANVLTF.

At least ten counts were recorded for this clonotype. CDR3 bases: TGTGCCAGCAGGTGGGCTAGCGGGAGTTACGAGCAGTACTTC. As protein: CASRWASGSYEQYF. This rearrangement joins TRBV28 to TRBJ2-7, with 10 bases fitting TRBD2. The CDR3 is 14 amino acids. After removal of 6 bases from V and 4 bases from J, the junction contained 6 bases not matched to a gene. Germline V gene sequence: CDR1 MDHEN, CDR2 SYDVKM.

Many counts were recorded for this clonotype. The chain employs TRBV7-6 and TRBJ2-7; 11 nucleotides match TRBD1. Losses at the gene ends were 5 bases for V and 5 bases for J; bases not matched to a gene: 8. This CDR3 region has 15 residues. Germline assignment: CDR1 SGHVS and CDR2 FNYEAQ. The CDR3 nucleotides read TGTGCCAGCAGCGCCGGACAGGGGGCGGGTAACGAGCAGTACGTC. It codes for CASSAGQGAGNEQYV.

This clonotype was counted at least ten times. The CDR3 DNA reads TGTGCCAGCAGTACCAGACGGGGACAAGAGACCCAGTACTTC. It yields the protein CASSTRRGQETQYF. The chain links TRBV6-5 to TRBJ2-5; D might be TRBD2 (5 bases). Trimming stripped 5 bases from V and 2 bases from J, with 12 bases between. This CDR3 comprises 14 residues. In germline, CDR1 is MNHEY, CDR2 SVGAGI.

This clonotype was counted ten times or more. V gene TRBV25-1 combines with J gene TRBJ2-7; weak D call: TRBD1 (6 bases). This CDR3 is built from 15 residues. The V and J ends lost 4 bases and 0 bases respectively, with 13 bases between them. Per the germline V gene, CDR1 is MGHDK and CDR2 is SYGVNS. CDR3 sequence: CASSAGDLSSYEQYF. The DNA of the CDR3 is TGTGCCAGCAGTGCAGGGGACCTGAGCTCCTACGAGCAGTACTTC.

The chain carries TRBV12-3 or TRBV12-4 and TRBJ1-4, with TRBD1 matching over 9 bases. V shed 5 bases and J 8 bases; nucleotides not matched to a gene: 6. This CDR3 is 14 amino acids long. The CDR3 DNA follows: TGTGCCAGCAGTCCCGGGACAGGGAACGAAAAACTGTTTTTT. This encodes CASSPGTGNEKLFF.

The chain carries TRBV9 and TRBJ2-7, with 13 nucleotides matching TRBD2. J gave up 4 bases and V 3 bases, and 4 bases lay outside the gene matches. The CDR3 length is 15 residues. CDR1 is SGDLS and CDR2 is YYNGEE in the germline V gene. CDR3 coding DNA: TGTGCCAGCAGCGGGACTAGCGGGAGTAGTTACGAGCAGTACTTC. Its translation: CASSGTSGSSYEQYF.

This clonotype has only a few counts. The chain couples TRBV28 to TRBJ1-6, with D possibly matching TRBD1 (5 bases). With 6 bases removed from V and 8 bases from J, the gap between germline ends came to 11 bases. Germline values: CDR1 MDHEN, CDR2 SYDVKM. The CDR3 loop spans 13 amino acids. Here the CDR3 DNA reads TGTGCCAGCAGGAAAGGGGCGGATTCACCCCTCCACTTT. This codes for CASRKGADSPLHF.

This clonotype was seen many times. CDR3 in DNA: TGCGCCAGCAGCCACCGGACTCAGGGCACAGATACGCAGTATTTT. Its protein is CASSHRTQGTDTQYF. The V call is TRBV4-3, the J call TRBJ2-3; tentatively, D is TRBD2 (5 bases). The CDR3 is made up of 15 amino acids. Looked up from germline, CDR1 is LGHNA and CDR2 is YSLEER. V was trimmed by 3 bases and J by 1 base, leaving 11 bases between them.

This clonotype has ten or more counts. The J gene is TRBJ2-1, the V gene TRBV2; the D gene could be TRBD1 or TRBD2 (5 bases each). The V end was cut by 6 bases, the J end by 3 bases, with 18 bases between. The germline V gene has CDR1 SNHLY and CDR2 FYNNEI. The CDR3 runs to 16 residues. CDR3 DNA sequence: TGTGCCAGCAGCGAAAGGGACCTTAGAGTCTACAATGAGCAGTTCTTC. Protein sequence: CASSERDLRVYNEQFF. The full variable domain, its missing parts supplied by reference TRBV2 and TRBJ2-1, is EPEVTQTPSHQVTQMGQEVILRCVPISNHLYFYWYRQILGQKVEFLVSFYNNEISEKSEIFDDQFSVERPDGSNFTLKIRSTKLEDSAMYFCASSERDLRVYNEQFFGPGTRLTVL.

The J gene is TRBJ2-6, the V gene TRBV20-1, with no clear D. Between the trimmed V and J ends, which lost 3 bases and 3 bases, there was a span of 9 bases. Germline values: CDR1 DFQATT, CDR2 SNEGSKA (reference sequence). CDR3 length equals 14 residues. As DNA, the CDR3 is TGCAGTGCTAGTGGGTTCCGTGGGGCCAACGTCCTGACTTTC. Amino acid sequence: CSASGFRGANVLTF.

This clonotype was seen at least ten times. The V call is TRBV4-1, the J call TRBJ2-5; D remains unclear. The CDR3 covers 14 residues. V was clipped by 4 bases and J by 5 bases, with 14 bases between them. Germline V CDR1 and CDR2: MGHRA, YSYEKL. CDR3 in DNA: TGCGCCAGCAGCCCTGCGAACGGTGGTGAGACCCAGTACTTC. It specifies CASSPANGGETQYF.

The chain employs TRBV24-1 and TRBJ2-1, with 9 bases matching TRBD2. CDR1 is KGHDR and CDR2 is SFDVKD in the germline V gene. The CDR3 has 15 residues. V lost 1 base to trimming and J lost 6 bases; unmatched junction nucleotides: 3. CDR3 coding DNA: TGTGCCACCAGTGATTTCAGCGGGAGGTTCAATGAGCAGTTCTTC. Protein product: CATSDFSGRFNEQFF.

This clonotype was observed many times. V usage is TRBV28 and J usage is TRBJ1-1; D is ambiguous. Per germline, CDR1 MDHEN and CDR2 SYDVKM. CDR3 size: 17 residues. Trimming removed 6 bases at V and 1 base at J, with 21 bases between. CDR3 sequence (DNA): TGTGCCAGCAGCTATTCCAGGCGGGCGCGGGGGAACACTGAAGCTTTCTTT. It codes for CASSYSRRARGNTEAFF. The whole variable domain, filled in from reference TRBV28 and TRBJ1-1, reads DVKVTQSSRYLVKRTGEKVFLECVQDMDHENMFWYRQDPGLGLRLIYFSYDVKMKEKGDIPEGYSVSREKKERFSLILESASTNQTSMYLCASSYSRRARGNTEAFFGQGTRLTVV.

This clonotype has a count of ten or more. The chain couples TRBV9 to TRBJ1-3; maybe TRBD1 (6 bases). Germline V gene sequence: CDR1 SGDLS, CDR2 YYNGEE. The CDR3 is 16 residues long. Deletions cut 5 bases from V and 0 bases from J, with 15 bases between. In DNA form, the CDR3 reads TGTGCCAGCAGTGCAGGGGTCGGGAACTCTGGAAACACCATATATTTT. Its protein product is CASSAGVGNSGNTIYF.

This clonotype appeared many times. The chain uses TRBV12-3 or TRBV12-4 and TRBJ2-7; no reliable D call. The V end was cut by 2 bases, the J end by 5 bases, with 7 bases between. The CDR3 is 12 residues long. The CDR3 here is CASSLPRHEQYF. Written as DNA, the CDR3 is TGTGCCAGCAGTTTACCACGGCACGAGCAGTACTTC.

This clonotype was seen ten or more times. The chain is built from TRBV6-2 or TRBV6-3 and TRBJ2-1, with D possibly matching TRBD1 (5 bases). The CDR3 extends over 14 amino acids. Trimming removed 0 bases from V and 5 bases from J, with 8 bases in between. Germline lookup yields CDR1 MNHEY and CDR2 SVGEGT. This chain's CDR3 is CASSYSAGNNEQFF. In DNA form, the CDR3 reads TGTGCCAGCAGTTACTCGGCAGGGAACAATGAGCAGTTCTTC.

This clonotype was counted many times. This chain joins TRBV5-6 and TRBJ1-2; 12 bases are a match to TRBD1. J gave up 8 bases and V 3 bases, and 5 bases lay outside the gene matches. Germline loops: CDR1 SGHDT, CDR2 YYEEEE. CDR3 length: 14 amino acids. The CDR3 protein is CASSWGQGARGYTF. The CDR3 bases are TGTGCCAGCAGCTGGGGACAGGGGGCGCGAGGCTACACCTTC.

The gene calls are TRBV2 and TRBJ1-5; a weak D match, TRBD1 (5 bases). The germline gives CDR1 SNHLY, CDR2 FYNNEI. The V gene lost 3 bases and the J gene lost 1 base, with 13 bases spanning the gap. This CDR3 spans 16 amino acids. The DNA of the CDR3 is TGTGCCAGCAGTGATGCGTGGGGGACGAGCAATCAGCCCCAGCATTTT. Translated, it gives CASSDAWGTSNQPQHF. Combining the CDR3 with reference TRBV2 and TRBJ1-5 gives the whole variable domain EPEVTQTPSHQVTQMGQEVILRCVPISNHLYFYWYRQILGQKVEFLVSFYNNEISEKSEIFDDQFSVERPDGSNFTLKIRSTKLEDSAMYFCASSDAWGTSNQPQHFGDGTRLSIL.

This clonotype was found many times. The chain recombines TRBV19 with TRBJ2-1; 8 bases are a match to TRBD2. Per germline, CDR1 LNHDA and CDR2 SQIVND (reference sequence). J was trimmed by 6 bases and V by 6 bases; bases with no gene match: 1. The CDR3 covers 12 residues. The CDR3 nucleotides read TGTGCCAGTAGCGGGAGGGTCAATGAGCAGTTCTTC. Translation gives CASSGRVNEQFF.

This clonotype has a handful of counts. The chain combines TRBV28 with TRBJ2-5; D is perhaps TRBD1 or TRBD2 (5 bases each). CDR3 size: 16 residues. Germline values: CDR1 MDHEN, CDR2 SYDVKM. The V gene lost 5 bases and the J gene lost 4 bases, with 20 bases spanning the gap. The CDR3 nucleotides are TGTGCCAGCAGTCCCCCGGGGCGTAGGGTTGGAGAGACCCAGTACTTC. Encoded protein: CASSPPGRRVGETQYF.

V is TRBV29-1 and J is TRBJ1-2, with D uncertain. The CDR3 runs 15 residues. Per germline, CDR1 SQVTM and CDR2 ANQGSEA. V was cut by 0 bases and J by 7 bases, with 18 bases left in between. CDR3 in amino acids: CSVEDPFAGMGGYTF. The CDR3 DNA follows: TGCAGCGTTGAAGATCCTTTTGCGGGGATGGGTGGCTACACCTTC.

The chain combines TRBV20-1 with TRBJ2-3; 10 bases match TRBD2. V was pared by 4 bases and J by 0 bases, with 4 bases of the junction left unmatched. The germline V gene encodes CDR1 DFQATT and CDR2 SNEGSKA (reference sequence). The CDR3 loop spans 15 amino acids. The DNA for the CDR3 is TGCAGTGCTAATAGCGGGGGGCCAAGCACAGATACGCAGTATTTT. Translating it yields CSANSGGPSTDTQYF.